Below are 29 T cell receptor beta chains sequenced from a single sample in a study of shared clonotypes between healthy human individuals. Sequenced by immunoSEQ multiplex PCR; TCRdb stores in-frame clones only, minus some. Of over 850,000 clones in the sample, around 78% were seen once. The sequencing sample was made of memory CD4+ T cells from PBMCs. Subset in this sample: CD45RA-negative fraction. Every receptor here comes from a man younger than 35 in good health. Some clones in this sample may be carry-over from other donors' samples.

V and J are TRBV4-1 and TRBJ2-1, with 15 bases lining up with TRBD2. Germline CDR1 is MGHRA and CDR2 is YSYEKL. This CDR3 is 20 amino acids long. Trimming at V came to 1 base and at J to 3 bases, leaving 10 bases not matched to a gene. This CDR3 is CASSQAGLAGGPSSYNEQFF. The DNA for the CDR3 is TGCGCCAGCAGCCAAGCCGGACTAGCGGGAGGGCCCTCAAGCTACAATGAGCAGTTCTTC.

This chain uses TRBV4-1 with TRBJ2-7, with 10 bases fitting TRBD2. Per germline, CDR1 MGHRA and CDR2 YSYEKL. The CDR3 sequence is 15 residues long. After removal of 2 bases from V and 2 bases from J, the junction contained 3 bases not matched to a gene. As DNA, the CDR3 is TGCGCCAGCAGCCAACTAGCGGGAGAGGCCTACGAGCAGTACTTC. Encoded protein: CASSQLAGEAYEQYF.

The DNA of the CDR3 is TGTGCCAGCAGCTCGGAGAGGAGGGCTAGGGAATCTGAGCAGTTCTTC. It encodes CASSSERRARESEQFF. The chain combines TRBV7-8 with TRBJ2-1, with a weak D call TRBD2 (6 bases). There are 16 residues in the CDR3. Germline V lookup: CDR1 SGHVS, CDR2 FQNEAQ. The V gene lost 4 bases and the J gene lost 9 bases, with 22 bases spanning the gap.

V gene TRBV15 combines with J gene TRBJ1-3; no reliable D call. CDR1 is LNHNV, CDR2 YYDKDF, per germline (reference sequence). The CDR3 consists of 16 residues. Trimming removed 0 bases at V and 1 base at J, with 10 bases between. Written as DNA, the CDR3 is TGTGCCACCAGCAGAGATGAGGTTAAGTCTGGAAACACCATATATTTT. It specifies CATSRDEVKSGNTIYF.

The chain carries TRBV27 and TRBJ2-1, with 12 nucleotides matching TRBD2. CDR1 MNHEY and CDR2 SMNVEV come from the germline V gene (reference sequence). CDR3 length: 16 amino acids. V shed 5 bases, J shed 9 bases, and the junction held 11 bases outside the gene matches. The CDR3 protein is CASSGASGRELFEQFF. CDR3 DNA: TGTGCCAGCAGTGGGGCTAGCGGGAGGGAGTTATTTGAGCAGTTCTTC.

This clone was seen a few times. The chain couples TRBV2 to TRBJ2-5; D is unclear. The closer fit of TRBJ2-7 to the DNA end suggests the J call may be wrong. The CDR3 is 11 amino acids. Germline lookup yields CDR1 SNHLY and CDR2 FYNNEI. CDR3 in DNA: TGTGCCAGCAGTGTTGCGTACGAGCAGTACTTC. It translates to CASSVAYEQYF.

The chain uses TRBV7-9 and TRBJ1-2, with D possibly being TRBD1 (5 bases). The germline V gene has CDR1 SEHNR and CDR2 FQNEAQ (reference sequence). The CDR3 consists of 14 residues. Deletions cut 5 bases from V and 8 bases from J, with 18 bases between. CDR3 coding DNA: TGTGCCAGCAGCCAAGGAACAGGATGGTACGGCTACACCTTC. It translates to CASSQGTGWYGYTF. Variable domain in full (rest from reference TRBV7-9 and TRBJ1-2): DTGVSQNPRHKITKRGQNVTFRCDPISEHNRLYWYRQTLGQGPEFLTYFQNEAQLEKSRLLSDRFSAERPKGSFSTLEIQRTEQGDSAMYLCASSQGTGWYGYTFGSGTRLTVV.

Comments on this clone: Other DNA sequences in the same sample also yield this CDR3. The chain combines TRBV5-1 with TRBJ2-5; no definite D call. Germline assignment: CDR1 SGHRS and CDR2 YFSETQ. The CDR3 length is 12 residues. Trimming removed 2 bases from V and 1 base from J, with 3 bases in between. The CDR3 nucleotides read TGCGCCAGCAGCTTACTCCAAGAGACCCAGTACTTC. This codes for CASSLLQETQYF.

The chain recombines TRBV14 with TRBJ1-2; D gene ambiguous. The germline CDR1 and CDR2 sequences are SGHDN and FVKESK. This CDR3 spans 14 amino acids. Trimming took off 0 bases at V and 8 bases at J, with 13 bases between the two ends. For the CDR3, the DNA is TGTGCCAGCAGCCAAGAATCATGGTTAAGCGGCTACACCTTC. Its translation: CASSQESWLSGYTF.

The chain combines TRBV25-1 with TRBJ1-1; the D gene is possibly TRBD1 (5 bases). Germline V gene sequence: CDR1 MGHDK, CDR2 SYGVNS. The CDR3 has 13 residues. V gave up 2 bases and J gave up 14 bases, with 18 bases separating them. The CDR3 nucleotides are TGTGCCAGCAGTGAAGGGGCAGTGGGCAGGGTCTTCTTT. The encoded protein is CASSEGAVGRVFF.

The chain is built from TRBV6-1 and TRBJ2-7; D remains unclear. V gave up 10 bases and J gave up 1 base, with 14 bases separating them. The V gene's germline CDR1 is MNHNS and CDR2 SASEGT. CDR3 size: 13 residues. CDR3 DNA sequence: TGTGCCACCAGGACCGGGCTTTCCTACGAGCAGTACTTC. This gives the protein CATRTGLSYEQYF.

V is TRBV6-1 and J is TRBJ2-6; D possibly corresponds to TRBD2 (5 bases). This CDR3 comprises 18 residues. The germline V gene has CDR1 MNHNS and CDR2 SASEGT. The V and J ends lost 3 bases and 0 bases respectively, with 15 bases between them. The CDR3 DNA is TGTGCCAGCAGTGAGTTAGGACTCCCAAACTCTGGGGCCAACGTCCTGACTTTC. This gives the protein CASSELGLPNSGANVLTF.

This clone was picked up a small number of times. This sequence joins TRBV14 and TRBJ2-7, with TRBD2 matching 10 bases. The germline CDR1 and CDR2 sequences are SGHDN and FVKESK. V lost 0 bases, J lost 4 bases, and 9 bases stayed unmatched. This CDR3 spans 17 amino acids. The chain's CDR3 is CASSQERAGGLLYEQYF. DNA for the CDR3: TGTGCCAGCAGCCAAGAGAGAGCGGGAGGGCTCCTTTACGAGCAGTACTTC.

This clone was observed at least ten times. This rearrangement joins TRBV4-2 to TRBJ2-7; 11 bases fit TRBD2. V was pared by 0 bases and J by 7 bases, with 11 bases of the junction left unmatched. The length of the CDR3 is 17 residues. In germline, CDR1 is LGHNA, CDR2 YNFKEQ. The CDR3 spells CASSQEGLAASDLEQYF. Here the CDR3 DNA reads TGTGCCAGCAGCCAAGAGGGACTAGCGGCCTCCGATCTGGAGCAGTACTTC.

This clone was counted a few times. At one end, the junction sequence differs from germline, possibly due to a read error. The V call is TRBV11-3, the J call TRBJ2-1; TRBD1 is a possible D gene (6 bases). The CDR3 length is 16 residues. The germline gives CDR1 SGHNT, CDR2 YENEEA. CDR3 residues: CASSLEWDIGGNEQFF. The CDR3 bases are TGTGCCAGCAGCCTAGAGTGGGACATAGGAGGTAATGAGCAGTTCTTC. Variable domain in full (rest from reference TRBV11-3 and TRBJ2-1): EAGVVQSPRYKIIEKKQPVAFWCNPISGHNTLYWYLQNLGQGPELLIRYENEEAVDDSQLPKDRFSAERLKGVDSTLKIQPAELGDSAVYLCASSLEWDIGGNEQFFGPGTRLTVL.

This chain connects TRBV7-8 to TRBJ2-7; a weak D match, TRBD2 (7 bases). Germline CDR1 reads SGHVS; CDR2 reads FQNEAQ. Trimming removed 5 bases from V and 6 bases from J, with 17 bases in between. The length of the CDR3 is 14 residues. CDR3 sequence reads: CASSLGGGLGEQYF. As DNA, the CDR3 is TGTGCCAGCAGCCTTGGGGGGGGCTTGGGCGAGCAGTACTTC.

This clone was found many times. The chain carries TRBV27 and TRBJ1-1, with TRBD1 as a possible D gene (5 bases). Germline lookup yields CDR1 MNHEY and CDR2 SMNVEV (reference sequence). Trimming shortened V by 8 bases and J by 4 bases, and 14 bases separated the two germline ends. The CDR3 has 13 residues. DNA for the CDR3: TGTGCCAGCGGCATAGGGGAGGGCACTGAAGCTTTCTTT. Translating it yields CASGIGEGTEAFF.

In DNA, the CDR3 is TGTGCCAGCTCACCAAGGGTGAGTCTCGACAATGAGCAGTTCTTC. The encoded protein is CASSPRVSLDNEQFF. The rearrangement links TRBV18 to TRBJ2-1; unclear D gene. There are 15 residues in the CDR3. CDR1 and CDR2 from the germline V gene are KGHSH and LQKENI. V was pared by 2 bases and J by 5 bases, with 13 bases between. Using reference TRBV18 and TRBJ2-1 for the parts outside the CDR3, the full variable domain is NAGVMQNPRHLVRRRGQEARLRCSPMKGHSHVYWYRQLPEEGLKFMVYLQKENIIDESGMPKERFSAEFPKEGPSILRIQQVVRGDSAAYFCASSPRVSLDNEQFFGPGTRLTVL.

The chain carries TRBV9 and TRBJ2-1, with D unresolved. The germline CDR1 and CDR2 sequences are SGDLS and YYNGEE. This CDR3 is built from 10 residues. Trimming left V 8 bases short and J 5 bases short, with 5 bases between. The CDR3 loop reads CARQNNEQFF. Here the CDR3 DNA reads TGTGCCAGACAGAACAATGAGCAGTTCTTC.

The chain couples TRBV11-2 to TRBJ1-4; D perhaps matches TRBD1 (5 bases). V shed 10 bases and J shed 7 bases, with 16 bases lying between them. CDR1 SGHAT and CDR2 FQNNGV come from the germline V gene. There are 13 residues in the CDR3. CDR3 sequence: CATKGHSGEKLFF. Here the CDR3 DNA reads TGTGCCACCAAAGGACATTCGGGTGAAAAACTGTTTTTT.

This chain joins TRBV29-1 and TRBJ1-1; D might be TRBD1 (5 bases). This CDR3 is built from 15 residues. Between the trimmed V and J ends, which lost 3 bases and 7 bases, there was a span of 21 bases. Germline V gene lookup returns CDR1 SQVTM and CDR2 ANQGSEA. The CDR3 reads CSVEGSGLKLGEAFF. DNA of the CDR3: TGCAGCGTTGAGGGGTCAGGGTTAAAACTAGGTGAAGCTTTCTTT.

The chain recombines TRBV7-2 with TRBJ1-2; 7 nucleotides agree with TRBD1. Trimming cost V 5 bases and J 6 bases; bases outside gene matches: 3. Germline V gene lookup returns CDR1 SGHTA and CDR2 FQGNSA. The CDR3 length is 12 residues. The CDR3 nucleotides are TGTGCCAGCAGCCGACAGGGACATGGCTACACCTTC. The encoded protein is CASSRQGHGYTF.

V and J are TRBV5-1 and TRBJ1-3, with no clear D. CDR1 and CDR2 from the germline V gene are SGHRS and YFSETQ. The CDR3 spans 15 residues. V was shortened by 0 bases and J by 2 bases, with 9 bases between the two germline ends. This CDR3 is CASSLEGSAGNTIYF. Here the CDR3 DNA reads TGCGCCAGCAGCTTGGAGGGTTCGGCTGGAAACACCATATATTTT.

V and J are TRBV9 and TRBJ2-3; 8 bases match TRBD1. CDR3 length equals 15 residues. The J segment lost 3 bases and the V segment lost 5 bases, leaving 8 bases of the junction unmatched. CDR1 is SGDLS and CDR2 is YYNGEE in the germline V gene. The CDR3 DNA sequence: TGTGCCAGCAGGGCACAGGGGGTGGTTACAGATACGCAGTATTTT. Translating gives CASRAQGVVTDTQYF.

In this sample, this clone turned up once. This chain links TRBV19 with TRBJ2-7; a possible D gene is TRBD1 (6 bases). CDR1 is LNHDA and CDR2 is SQIVND in the germline V gene (reference sequence). V was trimmed by 6 bases and J by 1 base, leaving 10 bases between them. This CDR3 region has 13 residues. This chain's CDR3 is CASSTQGSYEQYF. As DNA, the CDR3 is TGTGCCAGTAGCACCCAGGGGTCCTACGAGCAGTACTTC.

V usage is TRBV9 and J usage is TRBJ2-2; TRBD1 aligns across 8 bases. V was pared by 6 bases and J by 1 base, with 5 bases of the junction left unmatched. This CDR3 is 15 amino acids long. The V gene's germline CDR1 is SGDLS and CDR2 YYNGEE. As DNA, the CDR3 is TGTGCCAGCACGCGACAGGGGCAGAACACCGGGGAGCTGTTTTTT. It yields the protein CASTRQGQNTGELFF.

The chain combines TRBV7-9 with TRBJ2-1, with unresolved D. CDR1 SEHNR and CDR2 FQNEAQ come from the germline V gene (reference sequence). The V and J ends lost 5 bases and 7 bases respectively, with 12 bases between them. The CDR3 has 13 residues. CDR3 DNA sequence: TGTGCCAGCAGCCAGACTGTTGGGAATGAGCAGTTCTTC. Translating it yields CASSQTVGNEQFF.

The chain is built from TRBV7-3 and TRBJ2-6, with unresolved D. The CDR3 has 16 amino acids. Germline CDR1 is SGHTA and CDR2 is FQGTGA. V dropped 1 base and J dropped 0 bases, with 7 bases sitting between them. CDR3 region: CASSLSIGSGANVLTF. CDR3 coding DNA: TGTGCCAGCAGCTTAAGTATCGGCTCTGGGGCCAACGTCCTGACTTTC.

V usage is TRBV6-1 and J usage is TRBJ2-7; 8 positions agree with TRBD1. The germline V gene encodes CDR1 MNHNS and CDR2 SASEGT. Trimming removed 7 bases from V and 2 bases from J; junction bases left unmatched: 7. The CDR3 runs to 14 residues. CDR3 in amino acids: CASKGQGLPYEQYF. CDR3 DNA: TGTGCCAGCAAAGGACAGGGTCTCCCCTACGAGCAGTACTTC.